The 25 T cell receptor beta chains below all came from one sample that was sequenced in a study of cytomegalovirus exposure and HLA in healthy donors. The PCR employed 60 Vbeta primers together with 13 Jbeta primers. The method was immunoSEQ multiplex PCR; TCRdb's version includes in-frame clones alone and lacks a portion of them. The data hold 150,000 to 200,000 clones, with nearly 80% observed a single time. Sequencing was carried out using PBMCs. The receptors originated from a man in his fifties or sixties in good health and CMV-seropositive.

The CDR3 coding sequence is TGTGCCAGCAGTTCTAGTTTGACAGGGGGCTCGGTCAATCAGCCCCAGCATTTT. As protein: CASSSSLTGGSVNQPQHF. The V call is TRBV2, the J call TRBJ1-5; 10 bases map to TRBD1. Germline lookup yields CDR1 SNHLY and CDR2 FYNNEI. There are 18 residues in the CDR3. The V and J ends lost 5 bases and 3 bases, in that order; junction bases with no gene match: 13.

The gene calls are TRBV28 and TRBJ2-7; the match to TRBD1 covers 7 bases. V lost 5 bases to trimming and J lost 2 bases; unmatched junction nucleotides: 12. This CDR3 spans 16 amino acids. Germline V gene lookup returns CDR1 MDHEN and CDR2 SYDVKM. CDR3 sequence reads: CASSPTLLQGTYEQYV. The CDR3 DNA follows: TGTGCCAGCAGTCCGACCCTCCTACAGGGGACCTACGAGCAGTACGTC.

The CDR3 here is CASSFLSTGTKNIQYF. The DNA for the CDR3 is TGTGCCAGCAGCTTTCTTTCGACAGGGACCAAAAACATTCAGTACTTC. The V call is TRBV7-2, the J call TRBJ2-4, with 7 bases aligning to TRBD1. V lost 3 bases, J lost 2 bases, and 7 bases stayed unmatched. CDR1 is SGHTA, CDR2 FQGNSA, per germline. CDR3 length equals 16 residues.

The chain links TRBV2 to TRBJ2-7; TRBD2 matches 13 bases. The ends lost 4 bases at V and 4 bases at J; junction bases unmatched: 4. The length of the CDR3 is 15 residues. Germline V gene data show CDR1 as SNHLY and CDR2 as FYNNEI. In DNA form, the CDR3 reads TGTGCCAGCAGTGTGACTAGCGGGGGGCTATACGAGCAGTACGTC. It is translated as CASSVTSGGLYEQYV.

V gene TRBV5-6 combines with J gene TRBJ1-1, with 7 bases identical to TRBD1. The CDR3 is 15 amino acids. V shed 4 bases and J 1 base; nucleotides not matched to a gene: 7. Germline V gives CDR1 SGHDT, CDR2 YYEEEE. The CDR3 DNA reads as TGTGCCAGCAGCACAGGGGCGTATGCGAACACTGAAGCTTTCTTT. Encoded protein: CASSTGAYANTEAFF.

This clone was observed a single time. CDR3 DNA: TGTGCCAGCAGTTACAGGGGTAAAGAGACCCAGTACTTC. It encodes CASSYRGKETQYF. The J gene is TRBJ2-5, the V gene TRBV6-5; maybe TRBD1 (5 bases). V lost 2 bases, J lost 3 bases, and 7 bases lay in between. This CDR3 comprises 13 residues. Looked up from germline, CDR1 is MNHEY and CDR2 is SVGAGI.

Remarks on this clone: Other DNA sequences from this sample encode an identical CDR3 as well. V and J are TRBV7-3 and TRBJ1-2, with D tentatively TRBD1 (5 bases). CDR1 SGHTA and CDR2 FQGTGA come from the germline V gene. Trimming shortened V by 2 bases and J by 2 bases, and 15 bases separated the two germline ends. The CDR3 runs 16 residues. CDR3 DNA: TGTGCCAGCAGCTTATGGTCCCCGGGGGGGAACTATGGCTACACCTTC. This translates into CASSLWSPGGNYGYTF. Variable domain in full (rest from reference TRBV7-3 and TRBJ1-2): GAGVSQTPSNKVTEKGKYVELRCDPISGHTALYWYRQSLGQGPEFLIYFQGTGAADDSGLPNDRFFAVRPEGSVSTLKIQRTERGDSAVYLCASSLWSPGGNYGYTFGSGTRLTVV.

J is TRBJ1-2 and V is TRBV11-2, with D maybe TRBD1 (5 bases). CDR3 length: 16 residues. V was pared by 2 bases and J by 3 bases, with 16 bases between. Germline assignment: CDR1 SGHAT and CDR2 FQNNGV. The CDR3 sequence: CASSLSISRADYGYTF. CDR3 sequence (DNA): TGTGCCAGCAGCTTATCTATCTCCAGGGCGGACTATGGCTACACCTTC.

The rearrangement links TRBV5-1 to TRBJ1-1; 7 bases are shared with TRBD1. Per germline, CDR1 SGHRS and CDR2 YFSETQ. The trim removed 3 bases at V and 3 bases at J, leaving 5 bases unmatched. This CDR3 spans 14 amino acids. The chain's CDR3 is CASSSGQTHTEAFF. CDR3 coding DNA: TGCGCCAGCAGCTCGGGACAGACACACACTGAAGCTTTCTTT. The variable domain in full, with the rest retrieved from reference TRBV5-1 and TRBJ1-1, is KAGVTQTPRYLIKTRGQQVTLSCSPISGHRSVSWYQQTPGQGLQFLFEYFSETQRNKGNFPGRFSGRQFSNSRSEMNVSTLELGDSALYLCASSSGQTHTEAFFGQGTRLTVV.

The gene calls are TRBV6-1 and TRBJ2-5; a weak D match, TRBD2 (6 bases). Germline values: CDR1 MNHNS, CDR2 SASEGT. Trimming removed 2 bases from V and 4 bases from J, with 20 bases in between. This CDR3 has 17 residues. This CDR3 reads CASSEYSWRAVGETQYF. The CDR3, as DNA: TGTGCCAGCAGTGAATATAGCTGGAGGGCGGTTGGAGAGACCCAGTACTTC.

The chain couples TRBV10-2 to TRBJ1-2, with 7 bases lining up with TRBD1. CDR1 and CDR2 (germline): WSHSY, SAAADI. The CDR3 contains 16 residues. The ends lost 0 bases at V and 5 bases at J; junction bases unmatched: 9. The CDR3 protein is CASSESFIEGQYGYTF. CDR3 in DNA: TGCGCCAGCAGTGAGTCATTCATTGAGGGACAGTATGGCTACACCTTC.

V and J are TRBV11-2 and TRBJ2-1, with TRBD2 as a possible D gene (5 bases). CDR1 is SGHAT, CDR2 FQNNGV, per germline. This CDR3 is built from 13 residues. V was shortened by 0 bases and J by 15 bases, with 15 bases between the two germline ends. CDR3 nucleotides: TGTGCCAGCAGCTTAGATCGAGGGAACCAGGCGTTCTTC. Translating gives CASSLDRGNQAFF.

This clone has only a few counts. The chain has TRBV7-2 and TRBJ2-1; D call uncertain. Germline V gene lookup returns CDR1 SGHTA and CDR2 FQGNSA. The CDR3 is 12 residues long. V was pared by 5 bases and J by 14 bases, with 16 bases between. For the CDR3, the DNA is TGTGCCAGCAGCCCCGTCTCTCTCCGGGAGTTCTTC. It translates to CASSPVSLREFF.

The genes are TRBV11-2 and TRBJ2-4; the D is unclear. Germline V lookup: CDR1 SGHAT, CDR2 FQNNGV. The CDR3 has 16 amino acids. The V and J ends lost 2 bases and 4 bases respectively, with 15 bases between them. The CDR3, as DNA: TGTGCCAGCAGCTTATTAACTATCGGTTCGAAAAACATTCAGTACTTC. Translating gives CASSLLTIGSKNIQYF.

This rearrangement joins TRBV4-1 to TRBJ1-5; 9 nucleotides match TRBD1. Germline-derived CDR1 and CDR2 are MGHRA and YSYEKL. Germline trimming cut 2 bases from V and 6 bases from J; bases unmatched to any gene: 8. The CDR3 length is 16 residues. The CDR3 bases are TGCGCCAGCAGCCAACCGGAAGACAGGGGGAGTCAGCCCCAGCATTTT. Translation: CASSQPEDRGSQPQHF.

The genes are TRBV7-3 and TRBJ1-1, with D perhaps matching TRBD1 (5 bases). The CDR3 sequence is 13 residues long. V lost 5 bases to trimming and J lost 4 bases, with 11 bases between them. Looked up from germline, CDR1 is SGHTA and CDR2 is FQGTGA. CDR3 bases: TGTGCCAGCAGCACCGGACACGGCACTGAAGCTTTCTTT. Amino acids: CASSTGHGTEAFF. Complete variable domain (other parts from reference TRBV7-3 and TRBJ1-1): GAGVSQTPSNKVTEKGKYVELRCDPISGHTALYWYRQSLGQGPEFLIYFQGTGAADDSGLPNDRFFAVRPEGSVSTLKIQRTERGDSAVYLCASSTGHGTEAFFGQGTRLTVV.

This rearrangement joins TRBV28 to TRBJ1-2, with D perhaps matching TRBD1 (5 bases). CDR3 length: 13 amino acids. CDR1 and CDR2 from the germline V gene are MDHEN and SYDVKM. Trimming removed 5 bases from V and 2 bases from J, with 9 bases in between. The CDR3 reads CASSPRTNYGYTF. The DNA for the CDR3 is TGTGCCAGCAGTCCTCGGACAAACTATGGCTACACCTTC.

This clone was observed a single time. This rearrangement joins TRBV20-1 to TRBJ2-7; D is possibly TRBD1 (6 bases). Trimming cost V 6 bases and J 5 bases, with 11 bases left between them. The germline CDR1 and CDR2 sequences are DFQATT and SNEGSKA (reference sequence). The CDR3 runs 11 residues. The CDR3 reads CSATGTHEQYF. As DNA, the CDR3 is TGCAGTGCAACCGGGACACACGAGCAGTACTTC.

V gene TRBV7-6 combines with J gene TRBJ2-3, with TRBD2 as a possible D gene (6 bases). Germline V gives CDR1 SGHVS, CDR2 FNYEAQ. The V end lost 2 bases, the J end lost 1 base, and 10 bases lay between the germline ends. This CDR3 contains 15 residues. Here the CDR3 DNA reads TGTGCCAGCAGCTTATTCGGGACTGGCACAGATACGCAGTATTTT. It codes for CASSLFGTGTDTQYF.

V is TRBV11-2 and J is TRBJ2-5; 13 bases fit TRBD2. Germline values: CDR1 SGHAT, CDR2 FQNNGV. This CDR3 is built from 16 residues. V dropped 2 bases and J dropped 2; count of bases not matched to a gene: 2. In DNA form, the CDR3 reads TGTGCCAGCAGCTTAACTAGCGGGGGGGCTCAAGAGACCCAGTACTTC. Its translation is CASSLTSGGAQETQYF.

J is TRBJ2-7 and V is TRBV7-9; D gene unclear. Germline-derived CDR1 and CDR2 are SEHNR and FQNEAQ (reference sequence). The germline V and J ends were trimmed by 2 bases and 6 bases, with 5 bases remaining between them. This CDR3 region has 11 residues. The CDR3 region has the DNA TGTGCCAGCAGCTTATCTATCGAGCAGTACTTC. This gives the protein CASSLSIEQYF. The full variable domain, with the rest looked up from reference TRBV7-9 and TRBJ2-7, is DTGVSQNPRHKITKRGQNVTFRCDPISEHNRLYWYRQTLGQGPEFLTYFQNEAQLEKSRLLSDRFSAERPKGSFSTLEIQRTEQGDSAMYLCASSLSIEQYFGPGTRLTVT.

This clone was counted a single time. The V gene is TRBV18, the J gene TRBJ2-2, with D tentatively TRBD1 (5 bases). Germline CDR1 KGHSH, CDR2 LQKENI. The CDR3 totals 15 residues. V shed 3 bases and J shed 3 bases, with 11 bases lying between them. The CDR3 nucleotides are TGTGCCAGCTCACCTACAGGCGGATACACCGGGGAGCTGTTTTTT. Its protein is CASSPTGGYTGELFF.

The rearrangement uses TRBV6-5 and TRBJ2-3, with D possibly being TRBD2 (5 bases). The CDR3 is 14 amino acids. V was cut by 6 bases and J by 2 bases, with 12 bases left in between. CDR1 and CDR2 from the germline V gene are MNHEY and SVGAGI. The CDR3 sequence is CASRPGIYTDTQYF. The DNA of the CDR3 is TGTGCCAGCAGGCCCGGGATCTACACAGATACGCAGTATTTT.

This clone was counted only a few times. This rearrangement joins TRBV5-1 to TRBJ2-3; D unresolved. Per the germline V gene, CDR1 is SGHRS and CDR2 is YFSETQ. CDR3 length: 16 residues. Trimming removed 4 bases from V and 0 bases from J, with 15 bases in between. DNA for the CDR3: TGCGCCAGCAGCCTCAGATCAGAATCTAGCACAGATACGCAGTATTTT. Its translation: CASSLRSESSTDTQYF.

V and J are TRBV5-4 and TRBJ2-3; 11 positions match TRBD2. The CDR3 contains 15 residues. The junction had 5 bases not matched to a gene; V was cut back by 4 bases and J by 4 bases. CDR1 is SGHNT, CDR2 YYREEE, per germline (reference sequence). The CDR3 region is CASSLSGGASDTQYF. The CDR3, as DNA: TGTGCCAGCAGCCTTAGCGGGGGGGCCTCAGATACGCAGTATTTT.